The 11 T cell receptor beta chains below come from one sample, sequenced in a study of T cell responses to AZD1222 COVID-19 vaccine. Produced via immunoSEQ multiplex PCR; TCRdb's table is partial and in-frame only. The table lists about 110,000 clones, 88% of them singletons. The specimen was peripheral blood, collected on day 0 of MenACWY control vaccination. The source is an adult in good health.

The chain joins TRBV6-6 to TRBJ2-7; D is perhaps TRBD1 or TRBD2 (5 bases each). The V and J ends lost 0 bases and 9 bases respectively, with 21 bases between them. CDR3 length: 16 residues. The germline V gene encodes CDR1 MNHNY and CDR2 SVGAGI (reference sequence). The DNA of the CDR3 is TGTGCCAGCAGTTACTCGGACGGGCCAGGGACCCATCCGCAGTACTTC. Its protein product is CASSYSDGPGTHPQYF.

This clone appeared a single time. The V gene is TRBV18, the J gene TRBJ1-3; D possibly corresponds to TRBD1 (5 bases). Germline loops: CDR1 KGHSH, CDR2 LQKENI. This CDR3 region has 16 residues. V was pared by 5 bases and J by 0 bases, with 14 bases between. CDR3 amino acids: CASSEGIISSGNTIYF. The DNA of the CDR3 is TGTGCCAGCTCAGAGGGGATTATCTCCTCTGGAAACACCATATATTTT.

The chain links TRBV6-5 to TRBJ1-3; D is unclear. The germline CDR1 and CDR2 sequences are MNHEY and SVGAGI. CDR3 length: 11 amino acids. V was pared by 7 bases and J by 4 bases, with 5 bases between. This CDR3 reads CASTQGNTIYF. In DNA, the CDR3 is TGTGCCAGCACACAGGGAAACACCATATATTTT.

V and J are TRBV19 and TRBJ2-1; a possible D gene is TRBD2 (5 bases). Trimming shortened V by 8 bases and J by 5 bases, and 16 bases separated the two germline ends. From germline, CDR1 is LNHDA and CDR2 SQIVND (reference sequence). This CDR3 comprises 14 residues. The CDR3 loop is CASSDQRTNNEQFF. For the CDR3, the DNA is TGTGCCAGTTCCGACCAGCGGACGAACAATGAGCAGTTCTTC.

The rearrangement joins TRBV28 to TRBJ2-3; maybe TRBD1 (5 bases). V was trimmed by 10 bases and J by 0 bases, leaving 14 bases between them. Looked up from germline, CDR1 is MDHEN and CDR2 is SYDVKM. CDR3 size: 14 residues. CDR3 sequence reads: CATSDSLSTDTQYF. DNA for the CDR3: TGTGCCACCTCCGACAGCCTGAGCACAGATACGCAGTATTTT.

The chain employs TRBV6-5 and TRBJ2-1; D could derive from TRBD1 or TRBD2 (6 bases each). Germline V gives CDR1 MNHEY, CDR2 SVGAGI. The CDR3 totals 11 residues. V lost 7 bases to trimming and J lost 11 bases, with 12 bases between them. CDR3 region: CASTLGGKQFF. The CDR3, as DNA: TGTGCCAGCACCCTGGGGGGCAAGCAGTTCTTC.

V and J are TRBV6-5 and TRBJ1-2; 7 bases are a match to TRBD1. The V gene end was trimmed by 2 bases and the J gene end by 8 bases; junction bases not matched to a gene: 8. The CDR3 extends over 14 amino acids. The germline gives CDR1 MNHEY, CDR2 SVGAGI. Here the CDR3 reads CASSYRTGAGGYTF. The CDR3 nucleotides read TGTGCCAGCAGTTACCGAACAGGGGCGGGCGGCTACACCTTC.

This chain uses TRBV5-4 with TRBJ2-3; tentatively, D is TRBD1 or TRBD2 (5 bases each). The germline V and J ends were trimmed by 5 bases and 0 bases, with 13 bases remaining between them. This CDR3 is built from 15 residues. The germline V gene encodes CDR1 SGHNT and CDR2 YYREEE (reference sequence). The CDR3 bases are TGTGCCAGCAGTTTTCAGGGAGCTAGCACAGATACGCAGTATTTT. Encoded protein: CASSFQGASTDTQYF.

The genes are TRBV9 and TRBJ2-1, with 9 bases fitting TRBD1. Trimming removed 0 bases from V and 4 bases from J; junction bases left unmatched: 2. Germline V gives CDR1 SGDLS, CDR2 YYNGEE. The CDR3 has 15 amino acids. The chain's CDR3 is CASSVGTGAYNEQFF. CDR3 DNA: TGTGCCAGCAGCGTAGGGACAGGGGCTTACAATGAGCAGTTCTTC. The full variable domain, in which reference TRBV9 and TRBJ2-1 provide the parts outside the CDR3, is DSGVTQTPKHLITATGQRVTLRCSPRSGDLSVYWYQQSLDQGLQFLIQYYNGEERAKGNILERFSAQQFPDLHSELNLSSLELGDSALYFCASSVGTGAYNEQFFGPGTRLTVL.

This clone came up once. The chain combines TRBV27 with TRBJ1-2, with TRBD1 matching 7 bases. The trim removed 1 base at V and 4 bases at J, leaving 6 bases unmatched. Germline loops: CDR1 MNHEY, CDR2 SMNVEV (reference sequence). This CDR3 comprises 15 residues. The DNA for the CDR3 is TGTGCCAGCAGTTTATTCGGAGGGGGCGGCTATGGCTACACCTTC. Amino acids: CASSLFGGGGYGYTF.

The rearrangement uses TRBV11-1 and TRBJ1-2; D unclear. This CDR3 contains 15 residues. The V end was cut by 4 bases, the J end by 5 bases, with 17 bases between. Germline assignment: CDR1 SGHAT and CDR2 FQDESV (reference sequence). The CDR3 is CASSSSGPLGYGYTF. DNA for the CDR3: TGTGCCAGCAGCTCTTCCGGGCCCCTGGGGTATGGCTACACCTTC.